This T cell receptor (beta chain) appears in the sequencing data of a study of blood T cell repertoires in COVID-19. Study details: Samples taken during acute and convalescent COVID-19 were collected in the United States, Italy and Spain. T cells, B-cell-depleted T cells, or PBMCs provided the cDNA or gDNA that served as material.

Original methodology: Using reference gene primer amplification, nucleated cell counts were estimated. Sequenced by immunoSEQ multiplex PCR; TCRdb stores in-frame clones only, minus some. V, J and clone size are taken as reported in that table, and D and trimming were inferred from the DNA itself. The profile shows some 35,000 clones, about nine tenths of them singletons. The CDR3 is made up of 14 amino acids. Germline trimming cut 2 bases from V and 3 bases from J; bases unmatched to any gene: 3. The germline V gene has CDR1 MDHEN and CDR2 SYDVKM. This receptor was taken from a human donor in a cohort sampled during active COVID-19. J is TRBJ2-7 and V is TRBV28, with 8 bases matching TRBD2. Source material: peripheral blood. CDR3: CASSLKRGLYEQYF. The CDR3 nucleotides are TGTGCCAGCAGTTTAAAGCGGGGGCTCTACGAGCAGTACTTC. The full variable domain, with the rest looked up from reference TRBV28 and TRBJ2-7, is DVKVTQSSRYLVKRTGEKVFLECVQDMDHENMFWYRQDPGLGLRLIYFSYDVKMKEKGDIPEGYSVSREKKERFSLILESASTNQTSMYLCASSLKRGLYEQYFGPGTRLTVT.